This TCR beta chain was recovered during a study of Ad26.COV2.S vaccination and SARS-CoV-2 variants. Background on the study: Donor got 5x10^10 or 1x10^11 viral particles of Ad26.COV2.S. Findings and limits, study-wide: Non-spike TCR breadth did not differ much between vaccine and placebo recipients. Researchers cautioned that TCR breadth and depth analyses may have underestimated total T cell responses.

Measured with immunoSEQ multiplex PCR; TCRdb has only the in-frame clones, and not every one. Of more than 300,000 clones in the sample, approximately 86% were seen once. Details on this clone: The antigen is undetermined.

The CDR3 consists of 13 residues. Germline V gene lookup returns CDR1 ENHRY and CDR2 SYGVKD. V was trimmed by 10 bases and J by 10 bases, leaving 20 bases between them. The treatment here: around 19 received Ad26.COV2.S at low or high dose, single or two shots; about 5 received placebo; per-sample allocation not given. Vaccine and placebo recipients were sampled on day 63 after the first injection. Ad26 vector vaccine expressed Wuhan-strain SARS-CoV-2 spike. This receptor was obtained from a person between 18 and 65 years old who received the Ad26.COV2.S COVID-19 vaccine or a placebo. V usage is TRBV10-3 and J usage is TRBJ2-1; D is undetermined. The source material was peripheral blood, sampled in a trial of Ad26.COV2.S vaccine versus placebo. The CDR3 sequence: CATGPRSSGEQFF. The CDR3 DNA reads TGTGCCACCGGGCCCAGGAGTTCTGGGGAGCAGTTCTTC.